This T cell receptor (beta chain) was identified in a study of blood T cell repertoires in COVID-19. Background on the study: Samples came from the United States, Italy and Spain, spanning acute and convalescent COVID-19.

The CDR3 is made up of 10 amino acids. Per the germline V gene, CDR1 is MNHEY and CDR2 is SVGAGI. Trimming cost V 9 bases and J 7 bases, with 9 bases left between them. Here immunoSEQ multiplex PCR was the method, and the copy in TCRdb shows in-frame clones only, minus some. The sample holds some 120,000 clones; less than 90% are singletons and the top ten take roughly 6.7%. The sequenced sample was peripheral blood. The chain is built from TRBV6-5 and TRBJ2-5, with D possibly being TRBD2 (5 bases). The TCR was taken from an elderly man with active or convalescent COVID-19. CDR3 sequence (DNA): TGTGCCAGGGGAGTGGGGACCCAGTACTTC. Translating it yields CARGVGTQYF.